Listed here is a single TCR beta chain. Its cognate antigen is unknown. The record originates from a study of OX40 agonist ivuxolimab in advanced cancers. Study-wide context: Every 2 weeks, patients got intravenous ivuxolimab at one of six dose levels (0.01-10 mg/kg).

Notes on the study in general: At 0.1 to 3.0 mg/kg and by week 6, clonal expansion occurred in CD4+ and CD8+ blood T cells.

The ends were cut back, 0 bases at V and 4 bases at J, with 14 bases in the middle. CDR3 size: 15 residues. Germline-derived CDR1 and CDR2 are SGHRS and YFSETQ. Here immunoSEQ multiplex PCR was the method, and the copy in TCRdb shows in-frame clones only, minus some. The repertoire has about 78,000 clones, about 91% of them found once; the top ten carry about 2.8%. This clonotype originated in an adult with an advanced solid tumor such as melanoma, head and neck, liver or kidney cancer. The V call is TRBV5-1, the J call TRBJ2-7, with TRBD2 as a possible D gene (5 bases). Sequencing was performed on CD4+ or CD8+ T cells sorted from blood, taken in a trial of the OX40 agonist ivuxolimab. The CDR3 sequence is CASSLGTANRYEQYF. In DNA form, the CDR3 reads TGCGCCAGCAGCTTGGGGACTGCAAATCGGTACGAGCAGTACTTC.